This is a list of T cell receptor beta chains from one sample in a study of cytomegalovirus exposure and HLA in healthy donors. The assay was immunoSEQ multiplex PCR, and TCRdb's table has in-frame clones only and misses some. Of around 130,000 clones in the sample, just under 75% were seen once. The sequenced sample was PBMCs. The receptors here all came from a man between 40 and 49 years old in good health and CMV-seropositive. Each CDR3 is given with its conserved first and last residue. A D gene is named only where the DNA matches it firmly. Not every row has a clone size; where given, it reads once, few, many or a size class.

TRBD1	TRBV28	.	TRBJ2-4	CASRTQGPRAKNIQYF	TGTGCCAGCAGGACACAGGGGCCTAGGGCCAAAAACATTCAGTACTTC
.	TRBV19	.	TRBJ1-5	CASSIFGGDQPQHF	TGTGCCAGTAGTATATTTGGGGGGGATCAGCCCCAGCATTTT
TRBD1	TRBV12-5	.	TRBJ1-6	CASGSAQGEFYNSPLHF	TGTGCTAGTGGTTCCGCACAGGGGGAGTTTTATAATTCACCCCTCCACTTT
.	TRBV29-1	.	TRBJ1-2	CSAQIGGEDGYTF	TGCAGCGCTCAGATCGGGGGTGAGGATGGCTACACCTTC
TRBD1	TRBV18	few	TRBJ1-4	CASSPWDRSNEKLFF	TGTGCCAGCTCACCGTGGGACAGATCTAATGAAAAACTGTTTTTT
TRBD2	TRBV2	.	TRBJ2-7	CASSPASGRVSEQYF	TGTGCCAGCAGTCCCGCTAGCGGGAGGGTTAGCGAGCAGTACTTC
.	TRBV19	.	TRBJ1-2	CASSIAAGPIYGYTF	TGTGCCAGTAGTATAGCTGCAGGGCCTATCTATGGCTACACCTTC
.	TRBV27	.	TRBJ2-1	CASSPGLYNEQFF	TGTGCCAGCAGTCCTGGACTCTACAATGAGCAGTTCTTC
TRBD2	TRBV28	.	TRBJ2-6	CASKAGGSGANVLTF	TGTGCCAGCAAGGCGGGGGGGTCTGGGGCCAACGTCCTGACTTTC
TRBD1	TRBV5-1	.	TRBJ1-4	CASSLGGGVGEKLFF	TGCGCCAGCAGCTTGGGAGGGGGCGTCGGCGAAAAACTGTTTTTT
.	TRBV15	few	TRBJ2-5	CATSRDGPGPQETQYF	TGTGCCACCAGCAGAGATGGTCCGGGTCCCCAAGAGACCCAGTACTTC
TRBD2	TRBV11-2	.	TRBJ2-7	CASSLVGLAGGEQYF	TGTGCCAGCAGCTTAGTGGGACTAGCGGGGGGCGAGCAGTACTTC
.	TRBV18	.	TRBJ2-7	CASSSLQGTYEQYF	TGTGCCAGCTCATCACTGCAGGGGACCTACGAGCAGTACTTC
.	TRBV5-4	.	TRBJ1-4	CASSLGQDSGKLFF	TGTGCCAGCAGCTTGGGGCAGGACTCGGGAAAACTGTTTTTT
TRBD2	TRBV9	.	TRBJ2-3	CASSARTGTSGRRGTDTQYF	TGTGCCAGCAGCGCCAGGACCGGGACTAGCGGGAGAAGGGGAACAGATACGCAGTATTTT
.	TRBV28	.	TRBJ1-1	CASSLAGGNTEAFF	TGTGCCAGCAGTCTCGCGGGGGGGAACACTGAAGCTTTCTTT
TRBD1	TRBV4-1	.	TRBJ2-7	CASSQWTGGYEQYF	TGCGCCAGCAGCCAGTGGACAGGGGGCTACGAGCAGTACTTC
.	TRBV28	.	TRBJ2-7	CASSSVLEQYF	TGTGCCAGCAGTTCGGTACTCGAGCAGTACTTC
TRBD2	TRBV29-1	.	TRBJ2-3	CSVGGTSGRVTDTQYF	TGCAGCGTTGGGGGGACTAGCGGGAGGGTGACAGATACGCAGTATTTT
TRBD1	TRBV28	.	TRBJ1-2	CASSWTGSGGYTF	TGTGCCAGCAGTTGGACAGGGTCAGGCGGCTACACCTTC
TRBD1	TRBV5-1	.	TRBJ1-3	CASSQTGGFGNTIYF	TGCGCCAGCAGCCAGACAGGGGGTTTCGGAAACACCATATATTTT
.	TRBV4-1	.	TRBJ2-2	CASSQGRQGYTGELFF	TGCGCCAGCAGCCAAGGGAGGCAGGGGTACACCGGGGAGCTGTTTTTT
.	TRBV5-6	.	TRBJ2-3	CASSRQPAGVGGTDTQYF	TGTGCCAGCAGCAGGCAACCTGCAGGGGTGGGGGGGACAGATACGCAGTATTTT
TRBD1	TRBV19	.	TRBJ1-2	CASSPGTGSYGYTF	TGTGCCAGTAGTCCAGGGACAGGGTCCTATGGCTACACCTTC
.	TRBV2	.	TRBJ2-1	CASSEGTVREQFF	TGTGCCAGCAGTGAAGGTACAGTACGAGAGCAGTTCTTC
TRBD2	TRBV11-2	.	TRBJ2-7	CASSSWTSGGTYEQYF	TGTGCCAGCAGCTCGTGGACTAGCGGGGGAACCTACGAGCAGTACTTC
TRBD1	TRBV29-1	.	TRBJ2-6	CSVGTPGQGTNVLTF	TGCAGCGTTGGCACACCGGGACAGGGAACCAACGTCCTGACTTTC
TRBD1	TRBV6-6	few	TRBJ1-5	CASSLDREDQPQHF	TGTGCCAGCAGCCTGGACAGGGAAGATCAGCCCCAGCATTTT
.	TRBV5-1	.	TRBJ1-1	CASSLGQIMNTEAFF	TGCGCCAGCAGCTTGGGACAAATCATGAACACTGAAGCTTTCTTT
TRBD2	TRBV5-1	.	TRBJ2-5	CASRLEGLAVPLQETQYF	TGCGCCAGCCGCTTGGAGGGACTAGCGGTGCCCCTTCAAGAGACCCAGTACTTC
.	TRBV7-9	once	TRBJ2-3	CASSLDVVATDTQYF	TGTGCCAGCAGCTTAGATGTGGTAGCCACAGATACGCAGTATTTT
TRBD2	TRBV2	.	TRBJ2-3	CASSSWTSAVTDTQYF	TGTGCCAGCAGTTCCTGGACTAGCGCGGTCACAGATACGCAGTATTTT
.	TRBV12-5	.	TRBJ2-6	CASGENSRPSGANVLTF	TGTGCTAGTGGGGAAAACAGTCGGCCCTCTGGGGCCAACGTCCTGACTTTC
TRBD2	TRBV7-2	.	TRBJ2-2	CASSPAGGGTGELFF	TGTGCCAGCAGCCCGGCGGGGGGAGGGACCGGGGAGCTGTTTTTT
TRBD1	TRBV2	few	TRBJ1-2	CASSGSRQGNYGYTF	TGTGCCAGCAGTGGATCTCGACAGGGCAACTATGGCTACACCTTC
TRBD2	TRBV5-1	.	TRBJ2-1	CASSPGLAGGLGNEQFF	TGCGCCAGCAGCCCTGGGCTAGCGGGGGGACTTGGGAATGAGCAGTTCTTC
TRBD2	TRBV4-1	.	TRBJ2-1	CASSLTSGGAPEQFF	TGCGCCAGCAGCCTGACTAGCGGGGGGGCTCCTGAGCAGTTCTTC
.	TRBV18	few	TRBJ2-7	CASSPPEHRDHNEQYF	TGTGCCAGCTCACCACCGGAGCACCGCGATCACAACGAGCAGTACTTC
.	TRBV5-1	.	TRBJ1-2	CASSLGGGADYGYTF	TGCGCCAGCAGCTTGGGGGGGGGCGCGGACTATGGCTACACCTTC
TRBD1	TRBV5-5	.	TRBJ1-1	CASSSQGLRNTEAFF	TGTGCCAGCTCCTCACAGGGGTTGCGGAACACTGAAGCTTTCTTT
TRBD1	TRBV7-9	.	TRBJ2-7	CASSPHRGQSYEQYF	TGTGCCAGCAGCCCCCACCGGGGACAGTCCTACGAGCAGTACTTC
.	TRBV19	.	TRBJ2-3	CASSAVRADTQYF	TGTGCCAGTAGTGCGGTCAGGGCAGATACGCAGTATTTT
.	TRBV6-5	.	TRBJ2-5	CASSTRWAKEETQYF	TGTGCCAGCAGTACTCGTTGGGCTAAAGAAGAGACCCAGTACTTC
.	TRBV7-8	few	TRBJ2-7	CASSLVQSGTIYEQYF	TGTGCCAGCAGCTTAGTACAGTCGGGGACAATCTACGAGCAGTACTTC
TRBD1	TRBV7-6	.	TRBJ1-4	CASSLGQGVGEKLFF	TGTGCCAGCAGCTTAGGGCAGGGGGTCGGTGAAAAACTGTTTTTT
.	TRBV7-2	.	TRBJ1-3	CASSSRSSGNTIYF	TGTGCCAGCAGCTCAAGGAGCTCTGGAAACACCATATATTTT